The 7 T cell receptor beta chains reported below all come from one sample, sequenced in a study of cytomegalovirus exposure and HLA in healthy donors. PCR primers comprised 60 Vbeta and 13 Jbeta primers. Profiled with immunoSEQ multiplex PCR; TCRdb holds only in-frame clones, not every one. The table shows roughly 150,000 clones, with nearly 80% occurring only once. Sequences were obtained from PBMCs. These receptor sequences come from a woman aged 40 to 50 in good health and CMV-seronegative.

The chain has TRBV10-3 and TRBJ2-3; TRBD1 is a possible D gene (5 bases). V lost 7 bases to trimming and J lost 0 bases, with 11 bases between them. The germline CDR1 and CDR2 sequences are ENHRY and SYGVKD. The CDR3 spans 14 residues. Written as DNA, the CDR3 is TGTGCCATCAAAGGTGCAGGGAGCACAGATACGCAGTATTTT. As protein: CAIKGAGSTDTQYF.

The V and J genes are TRBV6-6 and TRBJ2-5, with TRBD1 identical over 8 bases. The CDR3 consists of 16 residues. Germline V gives CDR1 MNHNY, CDR2 SVGAGI (reference sequence). After removal of 4 bases from V and 4 bases from J, the junction contained 11 bases not matched to a gene. The CDR3: CASSSSQGAGRETQYF. For the CDR3, the DNA is TGTGCCAGCAGTTCCAGCCAGGGGGCGGGGAGAGAGACCCAGTACTTC.

V and J are TRBV15 and TRBJ1-4; 9 bases agree with TRBD1. Trimming took 4 bases from V and 10 from J; bases not matched to a gene: 10. This CDR3 comprises 15 residues. The germline CDR1 and CDR2 sequences are LNHNV and YYDKDF (reference sequence). CDR3 DNA: TGTGCCACCAGCACCACAGGGGGCCTAAGGCGAAAACTGTTTTTT. Translating it yields CATSTTGGLRRKLFF.

This clone was recorded only once. The genes are TRBV11-3 and TRBJ2-1, with TRBD2 matching over 11 bases. V shed 5 bases, J shed 8 bases, and the junction held 2 bases outside the gene matches. This CDR3 comprises 13 residues. CDR1 is SGHNT and CDR2 is YENEEA in the germline V gene. As DNA, the CDR3 is TGTGCCAGCAGCCATAGCGGGGGGGATGAGCAGTTCTTC. Translation gives CASSHSGGDEQFF.

The V gene is TRBV7-9, the J gene TRBJ2-7; 9 positions match TRBD2. The CDR3 length is 15 residues. The junction had 4 bases not matched to a gene; V was cut back by 4 bases and J by 0 bases. The V gene's germline CDR1 is SEHNR and CDR2 FQNEAQ (reference sequence). CDR3: CASSSTSGVSYEQYF. DNA of the CDR3: TGTGCCAGCAGCTCGACTAGCGGAGTCTCCTACGAGCAGTACTTC.

V is TRBV5-6 and J is TRBJ2-7; D remains unclear. The CDR3 is made up of 12 amino acids. Looked up from germline, CDR1 is SGHDT and CDR2 is YYEEEE. Trimming cost V 0 bases and J 12 bases, with 13 bases left between them. CDR3 amino acids: CASSLAGLERYF. Written as DNA, the CDR3 is TGTGCCAGCAGCTTGGCCGGGTTAGAACGGTACTTC.

V is TRBV30 and J is TRBJ2-3; D perhaps matches TRBD1 (6 bases). In germline, CDR1 is GTSNPN, CDR2 SVGIG (reference sequence). Trimming left V 1 base short and J 2 bases short, with 10 bases between. This CDR3 contains 14 residues. CDR3 region: CAWSGGGNTDTQYF. The DNA of the CDR3 is TGTGCCTGGAGTGGAGGGGGTAACACAGATACGCAGTATTTT.